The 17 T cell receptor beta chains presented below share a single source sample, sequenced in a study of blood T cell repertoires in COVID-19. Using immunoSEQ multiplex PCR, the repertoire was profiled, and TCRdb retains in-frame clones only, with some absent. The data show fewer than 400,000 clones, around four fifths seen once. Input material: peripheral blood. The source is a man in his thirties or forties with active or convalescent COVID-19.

DNA for the CDR3: TGTGCCAGCAGCTTCGGTTGGGGGGGGTACGAGCAGTACTTC. Protein sequence: CASSFGWGGYEQYF. The J gene is TRBJ2-7, the V gene TRBV7-2; TRBD2 matches at 7 bases. Germline-derived CDR1 and CDR2 are SGHTA and FQGNSA. The CDR3 is 14 amino acids. After removal of 3 bases from V and 4 bases from J, the junction contained 6 bases not matched to a gene.

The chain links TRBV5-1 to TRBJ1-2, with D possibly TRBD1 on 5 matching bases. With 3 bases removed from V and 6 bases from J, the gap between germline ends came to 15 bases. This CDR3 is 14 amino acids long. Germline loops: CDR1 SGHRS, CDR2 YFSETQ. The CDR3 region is CASSSGRGGDGYTF. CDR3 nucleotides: TGCGCCAGCAGCTCCGGACGGGGCGGGGATGGCTACACCTTC.

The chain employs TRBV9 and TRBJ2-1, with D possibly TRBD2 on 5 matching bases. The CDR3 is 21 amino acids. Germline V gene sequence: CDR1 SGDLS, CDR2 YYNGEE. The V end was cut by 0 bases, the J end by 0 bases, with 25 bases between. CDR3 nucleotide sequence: TGTGCCAGCAGCGTAGCTTACGTGCGGGTTCCCGATACGAGCTCCTACAATGAGCAGTTCTTC. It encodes CASSVAYVRVPDTSSYNEQFF.

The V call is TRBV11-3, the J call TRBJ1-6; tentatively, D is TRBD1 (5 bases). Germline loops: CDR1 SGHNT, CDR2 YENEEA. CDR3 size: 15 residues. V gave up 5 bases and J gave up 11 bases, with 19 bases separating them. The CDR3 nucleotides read TGTGCCAGCAGCCTCTTTGGGGGGATGAAAACACCCCTCCACTTT. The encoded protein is CASSLFGGMKTPLHF. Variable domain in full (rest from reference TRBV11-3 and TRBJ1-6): EAGVVQSPRYKIIEKKQPVAFWCNPISGHNTLYWYLQNLGQGPELLIRYENEEAVDDSQLPKDRFSAERLKGVDSTLKIQPAELGDSAVYLCASSLFGGMKTPLHFGNGTRLTVT.

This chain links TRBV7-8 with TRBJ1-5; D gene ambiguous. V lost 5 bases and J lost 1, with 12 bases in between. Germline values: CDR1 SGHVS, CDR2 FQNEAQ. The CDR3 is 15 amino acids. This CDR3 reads CASSPSGRSNQPQHF. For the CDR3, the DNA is TGTGCCAGCAGCCCCTCGGGTCGAAGCAATCAGCCCCAGCATTTT.

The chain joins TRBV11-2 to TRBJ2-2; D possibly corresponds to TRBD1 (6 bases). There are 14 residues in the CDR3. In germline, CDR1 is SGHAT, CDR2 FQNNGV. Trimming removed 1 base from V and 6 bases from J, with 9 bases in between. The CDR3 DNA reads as TGTGCCAGCAGCTTAGGTACAGGGCCCGGGGAGCTGTTTTTT. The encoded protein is CASSLGTGPGELFF.

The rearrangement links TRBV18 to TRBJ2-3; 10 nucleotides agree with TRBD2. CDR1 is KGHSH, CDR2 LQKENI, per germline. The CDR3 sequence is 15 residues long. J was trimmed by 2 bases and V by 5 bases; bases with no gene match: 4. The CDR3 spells CASSIAGGSTDTQYF. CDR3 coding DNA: TGTGCCAGCTCAATAGCGGGGGGATCCACAGATACGCAGTATTTT.

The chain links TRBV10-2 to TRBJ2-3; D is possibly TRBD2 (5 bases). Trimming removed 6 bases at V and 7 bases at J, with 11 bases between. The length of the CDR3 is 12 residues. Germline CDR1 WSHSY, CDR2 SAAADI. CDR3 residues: CASSPPGNTQYF. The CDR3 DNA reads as TGCGCCAGCAGCCCTCCGGGGAATACGCAGTATTTT.

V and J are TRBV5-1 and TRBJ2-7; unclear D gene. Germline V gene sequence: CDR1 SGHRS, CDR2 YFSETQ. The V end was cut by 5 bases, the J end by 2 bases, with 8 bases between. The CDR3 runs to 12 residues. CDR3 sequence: CASSAGTYEQYF. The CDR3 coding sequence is TGCGCCAGCAGTGCAGGAACCTACGAGCAGTACTTC.

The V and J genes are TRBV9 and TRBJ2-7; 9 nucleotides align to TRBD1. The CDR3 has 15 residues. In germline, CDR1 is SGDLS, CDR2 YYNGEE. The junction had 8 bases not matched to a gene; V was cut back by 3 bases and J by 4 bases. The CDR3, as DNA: TGTGCCAGCAGCGGCGCCGGGACAGGGAGGTACGAGCAGTACTTC. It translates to CASSGAGTGRYEQYF.

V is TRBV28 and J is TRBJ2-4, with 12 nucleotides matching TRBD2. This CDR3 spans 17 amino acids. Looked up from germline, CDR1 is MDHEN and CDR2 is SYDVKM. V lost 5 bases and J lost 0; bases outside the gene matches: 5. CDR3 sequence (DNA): TGTGCCAGCAGTCGGGAGGGACTAGCGGGAGCCAAAAACATTCAGTACTTC. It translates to CASSREGLAGAKNIQYF.

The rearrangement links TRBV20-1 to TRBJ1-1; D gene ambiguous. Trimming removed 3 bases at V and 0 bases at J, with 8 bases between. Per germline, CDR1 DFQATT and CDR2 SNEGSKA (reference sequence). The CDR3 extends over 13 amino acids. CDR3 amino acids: CSASGGLNTEAFF. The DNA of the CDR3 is TGCAGTGCTAGTGGAGGGCTGAACACTGAAGCTTTCTTT.

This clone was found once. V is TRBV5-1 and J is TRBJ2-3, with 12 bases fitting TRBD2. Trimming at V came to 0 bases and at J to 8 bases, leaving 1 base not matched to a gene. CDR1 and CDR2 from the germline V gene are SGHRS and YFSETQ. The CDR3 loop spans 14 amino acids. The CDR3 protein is CASSLELAGGTQYF. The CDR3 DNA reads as TGCGCCAGCAGCTTGGAACTAGCGGGAGGTACGCAGTATTTT.

CDR3 nucleotides: TGTGCCAGCAGCTTCCTAGGTATAACTAGTGTAGAAACCGGGGAGCTGTTTTTT. Encoded protein: CASSFLGITSVETGELFF. The gene calls are TRBV5-6 and TRBJ2-2; tentative D call: TRBD2 (5 bases). Germline V gene lookup returns CDR1 SGHDT and CDR2 YYEEEE. V dropped 2 bases and J dropped 5 bases, with 22 bases sitting between them. This CDR3 has 18 amino acids.

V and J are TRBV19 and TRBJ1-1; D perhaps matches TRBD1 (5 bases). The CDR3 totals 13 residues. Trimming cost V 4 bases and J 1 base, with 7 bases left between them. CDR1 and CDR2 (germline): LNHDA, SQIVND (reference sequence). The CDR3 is CASSTQGNTEAFF. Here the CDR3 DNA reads TGTGCCAGTAGTACGCAGGGGAACACTGAAGCTTTCTTT. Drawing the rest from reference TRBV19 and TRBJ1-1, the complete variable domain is DGGITQSPKYLFRKEGQNVTLSCEQNLNHDAMYWYRQDPGQGLRLIYYSQIVNDFQKGDIAEGYSVSREKKESFPLTVTSAQKNPTAFYLCASSTQGNTEAFFGQGTRLTVV.

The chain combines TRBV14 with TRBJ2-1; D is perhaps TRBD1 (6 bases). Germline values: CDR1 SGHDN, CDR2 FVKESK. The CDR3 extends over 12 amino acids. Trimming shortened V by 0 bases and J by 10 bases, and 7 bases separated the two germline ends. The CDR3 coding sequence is TGTGCCAGCAGCCAAGATGGGGGCGAGCAGTTCTTC. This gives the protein CASSQDGGEQFF. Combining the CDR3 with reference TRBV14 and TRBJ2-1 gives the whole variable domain EAGVTQFPSHSVIEKGQTVTLRCDPISGHDNLYWYRRVMGKEIKFLLHFVKESKQDESGMPNNRFLAERTGGTYSTLKVQPAELEDSGVYFCASSQDGGEQFFGPGTRLTVL.

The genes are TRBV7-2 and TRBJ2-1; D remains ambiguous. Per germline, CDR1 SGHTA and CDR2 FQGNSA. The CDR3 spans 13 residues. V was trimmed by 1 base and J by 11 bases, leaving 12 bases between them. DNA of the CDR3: TGTGCCAGCAGCTTAGATCCCTCCAACAAGCAGTTCTTC. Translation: CASSLDPSNKQFF.